The clone carrying this T cell receptor (beta chain) was recorded a few times. Its antigen is as yet unknown. The record originates from a study of cytomegalovirus exposure and HLA in healthy donors. Study outcomes and limitations: Within the data, a cluster of highly shared sequence variants was likely a sequencing artifact.

Germline lookup yields CDR1 SGHTA and CDR2 FQGNSA. The junction had 6 bases not matched to a gene; V was cut back by 3 bases and J by 4 bases. This CDR3 is 17 amino acids long. The study ran its PCR with 60 Vbeta and 13 Jbeta primers. Data came from immunoSEQ multiplex PCR; TCRdb stores just in-frame clones and leaves some out. The table records 80,000 or so clones, 62% of them present only once. The V call is TRBV7-2, the J call TRBJ2-1; TRBD2 matches at 13 bases. This TCR derives from a male donor in good health and CMV-seropositive. Input material: PBMCs. DNA for the CDR3: TGTGCCAGCAGCTTCGGGACTAGCGGGAACAGGTACAATGAGCAGTTCTTC. Protein: CASSFGTSGNRYNEQFF.